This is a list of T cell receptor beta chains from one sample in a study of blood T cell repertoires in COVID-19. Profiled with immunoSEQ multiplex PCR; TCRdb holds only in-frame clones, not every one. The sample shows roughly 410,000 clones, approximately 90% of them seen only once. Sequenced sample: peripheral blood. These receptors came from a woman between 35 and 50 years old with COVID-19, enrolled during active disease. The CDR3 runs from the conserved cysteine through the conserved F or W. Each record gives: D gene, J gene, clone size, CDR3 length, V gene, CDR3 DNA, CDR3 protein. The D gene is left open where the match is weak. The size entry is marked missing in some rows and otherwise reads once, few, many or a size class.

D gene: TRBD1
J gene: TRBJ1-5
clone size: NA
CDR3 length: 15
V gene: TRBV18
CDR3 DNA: TGTGCCAGCTCGCCTATAAGGGGGCCCAATCAGCCCCAGCATTTT
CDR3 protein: CASSPIRGPNQPQHF

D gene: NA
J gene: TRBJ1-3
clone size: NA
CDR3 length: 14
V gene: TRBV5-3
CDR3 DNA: TGTGCCAGAAGCTTGGGGAGGGGTGGAAACACCATATATTTT
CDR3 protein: CARSLGRGGNTIYF

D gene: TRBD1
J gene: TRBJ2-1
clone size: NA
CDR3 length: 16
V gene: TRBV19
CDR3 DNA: TGTGCCAGTAGTATCCTCTCCGGGACAGGGGAAAATGAGCAGTTCTTC
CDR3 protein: CASSILSGTGENEQFF

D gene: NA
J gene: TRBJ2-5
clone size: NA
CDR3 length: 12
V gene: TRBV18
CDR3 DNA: TGTGCCGGCTCACCCTGGGCCGAGACCCAGTACTTC
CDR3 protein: CAGSPWAETQYF

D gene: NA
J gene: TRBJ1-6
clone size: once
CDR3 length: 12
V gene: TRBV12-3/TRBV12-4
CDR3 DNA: TGTGCCAGCAGTCTAATTCAAGGAGTCCTCCACTTT
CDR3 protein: CASSLIQGVLHF

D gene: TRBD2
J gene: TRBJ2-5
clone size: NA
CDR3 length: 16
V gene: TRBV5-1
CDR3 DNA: TGCGCCAGCAGCTTGGGCGGTAGCGGGATACAAGAGACCCAGTACTTC
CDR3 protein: CASSLGGSGIQETQYF

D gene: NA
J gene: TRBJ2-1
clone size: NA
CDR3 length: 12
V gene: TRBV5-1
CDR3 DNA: TGCGCCAGCAGCTTGGAGCCAGGGAAGCAGTTCTTC
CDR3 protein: CASSLEPGKQFF

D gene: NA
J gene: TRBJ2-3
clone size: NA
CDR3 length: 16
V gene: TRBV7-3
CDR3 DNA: TGTGCCAGCACCAACCCCGGGGGTTCTAGCACAGATACGCAGTATTTT
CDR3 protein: CASTNPGGSSTDTQYF

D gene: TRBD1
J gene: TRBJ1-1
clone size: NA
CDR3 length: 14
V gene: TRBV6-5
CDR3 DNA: TGTGCCAGCAAGAAGGGACAGACGAACACTGAAGCTTTCTTT
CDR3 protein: CASKKGQTNTEAFF

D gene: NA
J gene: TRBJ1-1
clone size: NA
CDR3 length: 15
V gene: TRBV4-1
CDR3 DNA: TGCGCCAGCAGCCAAGAACCGTCCAGGGCCCTTGAAGCTTTCTTT
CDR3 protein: CASSQEPSRALEAFF

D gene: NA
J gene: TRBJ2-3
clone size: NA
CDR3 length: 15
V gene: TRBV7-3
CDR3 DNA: TGTGCCAGCAGCTTAAGCGGGGGCTTCACAGATACGCAGTATTTT
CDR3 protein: CASSLSGGFTDTQYF